This TCR beta chain was retrieved from a study of T cells in localized non-small cell lung cancer. By share of the sample, this clone is large. The target antigen is unknown. Overall study findings and caveats: Prolonged overall survival went with higher T cell density in the blood. Uninvolved adjacent lung showed the highest T cell clonality, exceeding tumor. Appearances in adjacent lung were noted for a median 57 of the top 100 tumor clones. Investigators sequenced only a single tumor region, leaving heterogeneity possible.

Assay used: immunoSEQ multiplex PCR; TCRdb lists only in-frame clones, some missing. Among just under 1,500 clones listed, 27% were seen once. The receptor was isolated from a man between 40 and 70 years old with stage II squamous cell lung carcinoma. Sequenced here: normal lung tissue next to the tumor, sampled before any cancer treatment.

The CDR3 nucleotides are TGTGCCAGCAGTCGAGCGGGAGGCATCACAGATACGCAGTATTTT. Translating it yields CASSRAGGITDTQYF. V is TRBV11-3 and J is TRBJ2-3; 9 bases are shared with TRBD2. V was pared by 6 bases and J by 2 bases, with 6 bases of the junction left unmatched. Per the germline V gene, CDR1 is SGHNT and CDR2 is YENEEA. The CDR3 spans 15 residues.